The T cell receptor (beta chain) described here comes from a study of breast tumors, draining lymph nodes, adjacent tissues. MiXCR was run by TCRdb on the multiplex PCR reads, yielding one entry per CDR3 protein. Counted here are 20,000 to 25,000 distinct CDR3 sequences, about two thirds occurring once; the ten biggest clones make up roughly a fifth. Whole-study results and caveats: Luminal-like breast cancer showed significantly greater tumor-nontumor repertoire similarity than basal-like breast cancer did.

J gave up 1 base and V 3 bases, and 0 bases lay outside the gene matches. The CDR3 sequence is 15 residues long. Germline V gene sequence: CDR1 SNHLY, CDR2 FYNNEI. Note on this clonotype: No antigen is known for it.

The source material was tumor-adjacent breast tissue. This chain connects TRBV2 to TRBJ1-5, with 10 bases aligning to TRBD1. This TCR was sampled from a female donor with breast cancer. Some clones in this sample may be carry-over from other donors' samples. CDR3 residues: CASSEDRGSNQPQHF. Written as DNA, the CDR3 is TGTGCCAGCAGTGAGGACAGGGGGAGCAATCAGCCCCAGCATTTT.